The source of this T cell receptor (beta chain) is a study of shared clonotypes between healthy human individuals. Overall study context: Per-donor plates numbered three CD4 naive, three CD4 memory, two CD8 naive and one CD8 memory. Notes on the study in general: About 5% of naive CD4 clonotypes were shared across a few donors. Incomplete sequencing of sorted subsets was indicated by rarefaction despite large depth.

Comments on this clone: As yet, its antigen is unknown.

The sorted-subset replicate PCRs were given around 200 ng DNA, which is approximately 30,000 T cell genomes. TCRdb's copy holds only in-frame clones and misses some; the assay was immunoSEQ multiplex PCR. The data show about 660,000 clones, around 72% seen once. V gave up 7 bases and J gave up 2 bases; unmatched junction bases: 11. Germline V gene lookup returns CDR1 LNHDA and CDR2 SQIVND (reference sequence). The length of the CDR3 is 16 residues. This sequence joins TRBV19 and TRBJ1-5; 7 bases align to TRBD1. This TCR was sampled from a woman under 40 in good health. The sequenced material came from memory CD4+ T cells sorted from blood. Subset described: CD45RA-negative fraction. CDR3: CASNAQGGKGNQPQHF. CDR3 nucleotides: TGTGCCAGTAACGCTCAGGGGGGAAAGGGCAATCAGCCCCAGCATTTT.